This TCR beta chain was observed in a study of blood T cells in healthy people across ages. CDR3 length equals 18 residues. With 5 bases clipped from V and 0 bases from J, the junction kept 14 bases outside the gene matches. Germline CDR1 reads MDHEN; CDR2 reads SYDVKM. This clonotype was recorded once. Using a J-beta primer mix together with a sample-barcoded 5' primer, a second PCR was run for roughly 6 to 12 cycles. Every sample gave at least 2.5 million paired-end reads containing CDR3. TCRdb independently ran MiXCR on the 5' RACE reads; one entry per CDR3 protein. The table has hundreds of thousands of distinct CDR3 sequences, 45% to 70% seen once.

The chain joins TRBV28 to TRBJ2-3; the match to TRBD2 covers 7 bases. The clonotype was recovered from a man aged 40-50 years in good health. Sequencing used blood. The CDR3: CASSPNLPRGESTDTQYF. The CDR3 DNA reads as TGTGCCAGCAGTCCCAACCTCCCACGGGGGGAGAGCACAGATACGCAGTATTTT. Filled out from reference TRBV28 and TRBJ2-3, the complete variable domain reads DVKVTQSSRYLVKRTGEKVFLECVQDMDHENMFWYRQDPGLGLRLIYFSYDVKMKEKGDIPEGYSVSREKKERFSLILESASTNQTSMYLCASSPNLPRGESTDTQYFGPGTRLTVL.